Below are 29 T cell receptor beta chains sequenced from a single sample in a study of blood T cells in healthy people across ages. Alongside a J-beta primer mix, a sample-barcoded 5' primer served in a second PCR lasting about 7 to 11 cycles. Each CDR3 protein gets one entry after TCRdb re-called the 5' RACE reads with MiXCR. This sample carries some 900,000 distinct CDR3 sequences, around 48% of them seen once, and the ten largest clones take around 15%. The sequencing sample was made of blood. These receptors originate from a man between 25 and 39 years old in good health.

The rearrangement links TRBV20-1 to TRBJ1-5; D is unresolved. V was cut by 3 bases and J by 5 bases, with 11 bases left in between. Looked up from germline, CDR1 is DFQATT and CDR2 is SNEGSKA (reference sequence). CDR3 length equals 13 residues. CDR3 sequence reads: CSARSEGDQPQHF. CDR3 DNA: TGCAGTGCTAGGAGTGAAGGAGATCAGCCCCAGCATTTT.

This clonotype was seen many times. The chain has TRBV5-1 and TRBJ2-1; no clear D. The CDR3 is made up of 13 amino acids. V gave up 7 bases and J gave up 6 bases, with 14 bases separating them. Germline-derived CDR1 and CDR2 are SGHRS and YFSETQ. In DNA, the CDR3 is TGCGCCAGCTCCCCCCCGGCCGTCAATGAGCAGTTCTTC. This codes for CASSPPAVNEQFF.

V and J are TRBV7-9 and TRBJ1-1; D is possibly TRBD1 (6 bases). There are 14 residues in the CDR3. V was cut by 6 bases and J by 1 base, with 12 bases left in between. Germline CDR1 SEHNR, CDR2 FQNEAQ (reference sequence). The CDR3 region has the DNA TGTGCCAGCAGGGCCGGGACACAGAACACTGAAGCTTTCTTT. Its translation is CASRAGTQNTEAFF.

This sequence joins TRBV7-8 and TRBJ1-1, with D possibly matching TRBD1 (5 bases). Germline CDR1 and CDR2: SGHVS and FQNEAQ. With 0 bases removed from V and 4 bases from J, the gap between germline ends came to 15 bases. This CDR3 has 16 residues. The CDR3 DNA reads TGTGCCAGCAGCTTAGCGAGTCCAGGGAAGTCCACTGAAGCTTTCTTT. Its protein product is CASSLASPGKSTEAFF.

This clonotype was counted only a few times. This sequence joins TRBV7-9 and TRBJ2-5; no firm D call. The CDR3 extends over 15 amino acids. Germline V lookup: CDR1 SEHNR, CDR2 FQNEAQ (reference sequence). Trimming pared 5 bases from V and 0 bases from J, leaving 13 bases between. This CDR3 reads CASSPTSGYQETQYF. Here the CDR3 DNA reads TGTGCCAGCAGCCCCACTTCGGGTTACCAAGAGACCCAGTACTTC.

This clonotype was detected a few times. The rearrangement joins TRBV28 to TRBJ2-5; D perhaps matches TRBD2 (6 bases). V was trimmed by 2 bases and J by 2 bases, leaving 12 bases between them. The CDR3 is 15 amino acids. CDR1 is MDHEN, CDR2 SYDVKM, per germline. The CDR3 DNA reads as TGTGCCAGCAGTTTAGCGGGGCGTCTGCAAGAGACCCAGTACTTC. Encoded protein: CASSLAGRLQETQYF.

The rearrangement joins TRBV6-5 to TRBJ2-1; D unresolved. This CDR3 comprises 12 residues. V was cut by 4 bases and J by 6 bases, with 7 bases left in between. Germline V gene sequence: CDR1 MNHEY, CDR2 SVGAGI. The CDR3 DNA reads TGTGCCAGCAGTTCTACATTCAATGAGCAGTTCTTC. This gives the protein CASSSTFNEQFF.

Concerning this clonotype itself: A much bigger clone sits one base away, suggesting this may be a read error. The chain is built from TRBV2 and TRBJ2-1; D unresolved. Germline CDR1 reads SNHLY; CDR2 reads FYNNEI. The CDR3 spans 15 residues. In nucleotides, the CDR3 is TGTGCCAACAGTGCGACGGTGAGCTCCTACAATGAGCAGTTCTTC. This sequence encodes CANSATVSSYNEQFF. The full variable domain, in which reference TRBV2 and TRBJ2-1 provide the parts outside the CDR3, is EPEVTQTPSHQVTQMGQEVILRCVPISNHLYFYWYRQILGQKVEFLVSFYNNEISEKSEIFDDQFSVERPDGSNFTLKIRSTKLEDSAMYFCANSATVSSYNEQFFGPGTRLTVL.

Many counts were recorded for this clonotype. The chain joins TRBV27 to TRBJ1-1, with D hard to call. Germline loops: CDR1 MNHEY, CDR2 SMNVEV (reference sequence). The CDR3 has 12 amino acids. The ends were cut back, 6 bases at V and 2 bases at J, with 7 bases in the middle. CDR3 nucleotides: TGTGCCAGCAGCTCTATTAACACTGAAGCTTTCTTT. Protein product: CASSSINTEAFF.

The V call is TRBV5-1, the J call TRBJ2-2; TRBD2 is a possible D gene (7 bases). The CDR3 spans 16 residues. Germline-derived CDR1 and CDR2 are SGHRS and YFSETQ. V lost 2 bases, J lost 5 bases, and 16 bases lay in between. CDR3 DNA sequence: TGCGCCAGCAGCTTCGGCCACAGGGAGGGGACCGGGGAGCTGTTTTTT. It yields the protein CASSFGHREGTGELFF.

This sequence joins TRBV5-1 and TRBJ2-3; 15 bases are shared with TRBD2. After removal of 0 bases from V and 3 bases from J, the junction contained 8 bases not matched to a gene. CDR3 length: 19 residues. Germline V gives CDR1 SGHRS, CDR2 YFSETQ. The CDR3 region is CASSLGTSGGARRTDTQYF. In DNA, the CDR3 is TGCGCCAGCAGCTTGGGGACTAGCGGGGGGGCCCGAAGGACAGATACGCAGTATTTT.

CDR3 DNA: TGTGCCAGCAGCTTGGTCGAAGCCTACAATGAGCAGTTCTTC. Translating gives CASSLVEAYNEQFF. This rearrangement joins TRBV5-5 to TRBJ2-1; D gene ambiguous. Trimming cost V 0 bases and J 2 bases, with 6 bases left between them. The length of the CDR3 is 14 residues. Germline V gene sequence: CDR1 SGHKS, CDR2 YYEKEE (reference sequence).

The J gene is TRBJ2-7, the V gene TRBV7-6; weak D call: TRBD2 (6 bases). CDR1 is SGHVS and CDR2 is FNYEAQ in the germline V gene. CDR3 length: 12 amino acids. The V end lost 1 base, the J end lost 6 bases, and 7 bases lay between the germline ends. In DNA form, the CDR3 reads TGTGCCAGCAGCTTAGAGGAGGGCGAGCAGTACTTC. It is translated as CASSLEEGEQYF.

The V call is TRBV12-3 or TRBV12-4, the J call TRBJ2-3; D is possibly TRBD2 (6 bases). The CDR3 runs 17 residues. With 1 base removed from V and 1 base from J, the gap between germline ends came to 15 bases. CDR3 coding DNA: TGTGCCAGCAGTTTAGAGGAAGGTGGGGAGGGCACAGATACGCAGTATTTT. Amino acids: CASSLEEGGEGTDTQYF.

The gene calls are TRBV28 and TRBJ1-1, with 7 bases matching TRBD1. After removal of 7 bases from V and 7 bases from J, the junction contained 6 bases not matched to a gene. The CDR3 has 12 amino acids. The germline CDR1 and CDR2 sequences are MDHEN and SYDVKM. For the CDR3, the DNA is TGTGCCAGCACTCCCAGGGGGAGTGAAGCTTTCTTT. Translation gives CASTPRGSEAFF. Combining the CDR3 with reference TRBV28 and TRBJ1-1 gives the whole variable domain DVKVTQSSRYLVKRTGEKVFLECVQDMDHENMFWYRQDPGLGLRLIYFSYDVKMKEKGDIPEGYSVSREKKERFSLILESASTNQTSMYLCASTPRGSEAFFGQGTRLTVV.

This chain uses TRBV10-3 with TRBJ1-4; no reliable D call. The CDR3 spans 16 residues. Trimming took off 4 bases at V and 2 bases at J, with 14 bases between the two ends. Germline CDR1 reads ENHRY; CDR2 reads SYGVKD. The chain's CDR3 is CAISGGSLSTNEKLFF. The CDR3 DNA is TGTGCCATCAGTGGCGGCAGCCTTAGCACTAATGAAAAACTGTTTTTT.

There are a few counts of this clonotype. The V call is TRBV7-3, the J call TRBJ1-2, with a possible D match to TRBD1 (6 bases). The germline CDR1 and CDR2 sequences are SGHTA and FQGTGA. The CDR3 extends over 16 amino acids. Trimming shortened V by 5 bases and J by 3 bases, and 19 bases separated the two germline ends. CDR3 DNA: TGTGCCAGCAGCCCACGACAGGCCCTAGACTACTATGGCTACACCTTC. It codes for CASSPRQALDYYGYTF.

The V and J genes are TRBV18 and TRBJ2-3, with no clear D. Trimming took 1 base from V and 0 from J, leaving 8 bases between them. The CDR3 is 15 amino acids. CDR1 is KGHSH and CDR2 is LQKENI in the germline V gene. CDR3 sequence reads: CASSPRAGSTDTQYF. Written as DNA, the CDR3 is TGTGCCAGCTCACCACGGGCAGGCAGCACAGATACGCAGTATTTT. The variable domain in full, with the rest retrieved from reference TRBV18 and TRBJ2-3, is NAGVMQNPRHLVRRRGQEARLRCSPMKGHSHVYWYRQLPEEGLKFMVYLQKENIIDESGMPKERFSAEFPKEGPSILRIQQVVRGDSAAYFCASSPRAGSTDTQYFGPGTRLTVL.

Points on this clonotype: A much larger clone differs by one base, so this may be a read error. The chain recombines TRBV5-5 with TRBJ2-7; D gene unclear. CDR3 length: 12 residues. CDR1 and CDR2 from the germline V gene are SGHKS and YYEKEE (reference sequence). The V gene lost 3 bases and the J gene lost 6 bases, with 10 bases spanning the gap. The CDR3 reads CASSSQQIEQYF. As DNA, the CDR3 is TGTGCCAGCAGCTCGCAACAAATCGAGCAGTACTTC.

This chain links TRBV6-2 or TRBV6-3 with TRBJ2-2, with D possibly called TRBD1 or TRBD2 (7 bases each). Trimming removed 5 bases at V and 5 bases at J, with 18 bases between. The CDR3 loop spans 16 amino acids. CDR1 and CDR2 from the germline V gene are MNHEY and SVGEGT. The CDR3 DNA sequence: TGTGCCAGCAGTGTCCTGGGAGGGGGCCGGACCGGGGAGCTGTTTTTT. It codes for CASSVLGGGRTGELFF.

The J gene is TRBJ1-1, the V gene TRBV7-8; TRBD1 matches at 7 bases. Germline CDR1 and CDR2: SGHVS and FQNEAQ. The CDR3 extends over 17 amino acids. V trimming: 4 bases; J trimming: 2 bases; junction bases outside the gene matches: 13. For the CDR3, the DNA is TGTGCCAGCAGCTCCGATAGACAGGGCTCGAGAAACACTGAAGCTTTCTTT. Its protein product is CASSSDRQGSRNTEAFF. The whole variable domain, remainder taken from reference TRBV7-8 and TRBJ1-1, is GAGVSQSPRYKVAKRGQDVALRCDPISGHVSLFWYQQALGQGPEFLTYFQNEAQLDKSGLPSDRFFAERPEGSVSTLKIQRTQQEDSAVYLCASSSDRQGSRNTEAFFGQGTRLTVV.

This clonotype occurred once. The chain is built from TRBV6-5 and TRBJ1-1; D remains unclear. Trimming left V 3 bases short and J 3 bases short, with 14 bases between. The CDR3 extends over 15 amino acids. The germline V gene encodes CDR1 MNHEY and CDR2 SVGAGI. CDR3 DNA: TGTGCCAGCAGTTATGGACGGACGTGGGACACTGAAGCTTTCTTT. Its translation is CASSYGRTWDTEAFF.

The chain is built from TRBV4-1 and TRBJ2-3; possible D gene TRBD2, 6 bases. Germline CDR1 reads MGHRA; CDR2 reads YSYEKL. Trimming removed 0 bases at V and 0 bases at J, with 10 bases between. The CDR3 is made up of 16 amino acids. Here the CDR3 DNA reads TGCGCCAGCAGCCAAGATTCGACTAGGAGCACAGATACGCAGTATTTT. Translation gives CASSQDSTRSTDTQYF.

The chain links TRBV29-1 to TRBJ1-2; no clear D gene. Trimming pared 0 bases from V and 4 bases from J, leaving 12 bases between. CDR3 length equals 14 residues. Germline loops: CDR1 SQVTM, CDR2 ANQGSEA. This CDR3 is CSVEDTGFPYGYTF. CDR3 DNA sequence: TGCAGCGTTGAAGATACCGGCTTCCCCTATGGCTACACCTTC. Based on the CDR3 plus reference TRBV29-1 and TRBJ1-2, the full variable domain is SAVISQKPSRDICQRGTSLTIQCQVDSQVTMMFWYRQQPGQSLTLIATANQGSEATYESGFVIDKFPISRPNLTFSTLTVSNMSPEDSSIYLCSVEDTGFPYGYTFGSGTRLTVV.

V is TRBV6-5 and J is TRBJ2-5, with D possibly TRBD1 on 6 matching bases. The CDR3 is 12 residues long. Germline lookup yields CDR1 MNHEY and CDR2 SVGAGI. The germline V and J ends were trimmed by 10 bases and 1 base, with 10 bases remaining between them. The CDR3 spells CATRGSQETQYF. The CDR3 nucleotides are TGTGCCACTAGGGGGTCCCAAGAGACCCAGTACTTC.

This clonotype was counted ten times or more. This rearrangement joins TRBV5-6 to TRBJ2-5; D is unclear. Germline assignment: CDR1 SGHDT and CDR2 YYEEEE. V gave up 3 bases and J gave up 6 bases, with 15 bases separating them. The CDR3 is made up of 14 amino acids. This CDR3 is CASSSAGYLKTQYF. CDR3 DNA sequence: TGTGCCAGCAGCTCGGCCGGGTATTTAAAGACCCAGTACTTC.

The chain has TRBV7-2 and TRBJ2-7; the D is unclear. The germline CDR1 and CDR2 sequences are SGHTA and FQGNSA. This CDR3 has 18 residues. V dropped 2 bases and J dropped 3 bases, with 23 bases sitting between them. CDR3 DNA: TGTGCCAGCAGCTTACCGGCCCCCCTAGGGCCCTCCAACTACGAGCAGTACTTC. This codes for CASSLPAPLGPSNYEQYF.

The chain couples TRBV10-3 to TRBJ2-2; D is unresolved. The germline CDR1 and CDR2 sequences are ENHRY and SYGVKD. The CDR3 is made up of 16 amino acids. Trimming shortened V by 2 bases and J by 0 bases, and 10 bases separated the two germline ends. For the CDR3, the DNA is TGTGCCATCAGTGAGACGGGCGGAGCGAACACCGGGGAGCTGTTTTTT. It yields the protein CAISETGGANTGELFF.

About this clonotype: This sequence may be a read error, since a much larger clone differs from it by one base. The chain couples TRBV6-2 or TRBV6-3 to TRBJ2-7; D tentatively fits TRBD1 or TRBD2 (6 bases each). CDR1 and CDR2 (germline): MNHEY, SVGEGT. The CDR3 totals 14 residues. V gave up 6 bases and J gave up 3 bases, with 15 bases separating them. The CDR3 protein is CASRVGGTFYEQYF. The CDR3 nucleotides read TGTGCCAGCAGGGTAGGGGGGACTTTCTACGAGCAGTACTTC.